The clone carrying this T cell receptor beta chain was seen more than once but under ten times. TCRdb re-derived calls from the 5' RACE reads in MiXCR, one entry per CDR3 protein. The sample comprises approximately 12,000 distinct CDR3 sequences, 2.5% to 3% of which are singletons, and roughly 9% rests with the top ten. CDR1 and CDR2 (germline): SGDLS, YYNGEE. CDR3 size: 14 residues. V was clipped by 3 bases and J by 6 bases; unmatched bases: 7. This entry belongs to a study of CD8 T cells in ankylosing spondylitis. This clonotype originated in a male donor with ankylosing spondylitis or in good health (not recorded which). The chain carries TRBV9 and TRBJ2-7; 9 bases match TRBD2. Sequencing used blood, either unsorted or a sorted T cell fraction (not recorded which). This CDR3 reads CASSASGEKREQYF. As DNA, the CDR3 is TGTGCCAGCAGCGCTAGCGGGGAAAAACGCGAGCAGTACTTC.